One and the same sample provided the 5 T cell receptor beta chains below, sequenced in a study of cytomegalovirus exposure and HLA in healthy donors. With 60 Vbeta and 13 Jbeta primers, the PCR was carried out. Produced via immunoSEQ multiplex PCR; TCRdb's table is partial and in-frame only. The profile shows about 170,000 clones, about 75% of them singletons. The specimen sequenced was PBMCs. The receptors were sampled from a woman between 50 and 59 years old in good health and CMV-seropositive.

The gene calls are TRBV27 and TRBJ2-5, with 7 bases that match TRBD1. Germline V gene lookup returns CDR1 MNHEY and CDR2 SMNVEV (reference sequence). V shed 6 bases and J 13 bases; nucleotides not matched to a gene: 14. CDR3 size: 13 residues. CDR3 region: CASSSRPGQRPYF. CDR3 sequence (DNA): TGTGCCAGCAGCTCCCGACCGGGACAGAGACCGTACTTC.

This clone was found a few times. The chain is built from TRBV6-5 and TRBJ2-7; 8 bases map to TRBD1. There are 13 residues in the CDR3. CDR1 and CDR2 from the germline V gene are MNHEY and SVGAGI. Trimming took 7 bases from V and 9 from J; bases not matched to a gene: 11. CDR3 nucleotides: TGTGCCAGCACCTCATTCGGACAGGGCGTGCAGTACTTC. It is translated as CASTSFGQGVQYF.

The gene calls are TRBV7-2 and TRBJ2-5; 8 bases match TRBD1. There are 15 residues in the CDR3. Unmatched junction bases numbered 9, after V lost 5 bases and J lost 4 bases. Per the germline V gene, CDR1 is SGHTA and CDR2 is FQGNSA. The CDR3 DNA reads as TGTGCCAGCAGCGACGGACAGGGAGGTCGAGAGACCCAGTACTTC. As protein: CASSDGQGGRETQYF. Drawing the rest from reference TRBV7-2 and TRBJ2-5, the complete variable domain is GAGVSQSPSNKVTEKGKDVELRCDPISGHTALYWYRQSLGQGLEFLIYFQGNSAPDKSGLPSDRFSAERTGGSVSTLTIQRTQQEDSAVYLCASSDGQGGRETQYFGPGTRLLVL.

This clone was seen a single time. The chain couples TRBV6-1 to TRBJ2-4; 9 bases map to TRBD2. The CDR3 has 15 amino acids. CDR1 and CDR2 (germline): MNHNS, SASEGT. Trimming removed 4 bases from V and 7 bases from J; junction bases left unmatched: 8. CDR3 sequence (DNA): TGTGCCAGCAGTGGGGATAGCGGGGGTGGTAACATTCAGTACTTC. Its translation is CASSGDSGGGNIQYF.

The gene calls are TRBV11-3 and TRBJ1-1; D unresolved. V was trimmed by 0 bases and J by 4 bases, leaving 6 bases between them. Per germline, CDR1 SGHNT and CDR2 YENEEA. The CDR3 has 13 residues. The CDR3 nucleotides read TGTGCCAGCAGCTTAGAGACGGGCACTGAAGCTTTCTTT. Amino acids: CASSLETGTEAFF.